The 5 T cell receptor beta chains below all came from one sample that was sequenced in a study of CD8+ T cells in alopecia areata. The treatment denotes: oral pan-JAK inhibitor, 5-10 mg twice daily. It was cDNA, reverse transcribed from extracted RNA, that served as the sequencing template. The protocol was immunoSEQ multiplex PCR, while the TCRdb copy is restricted to in-frame clones and leaves out a portion. The sample has 120,000 or so clones; around 58% are singletons. Sequencing used CD8+ T cells sorted from blood, obtained at week 4, from a patient treated with tofacitinib. These receptor sequences come from a human donor with alopecia areata.

The rearrangement uses TRBV11-2 and TRBJ1-3; D ambiguous. Trimming removed 1 base from V and 3 bases from J, with 1 base in between. The CDR3 contains 12 residues. Germline CDR1 is SGHAT and CDR2 is FQNNGV. CDR3 sequence: CASSLGGNTIYF. DNA of the CDR3: TGTGCCAGCAGCTTAGGTGGAAACACCATATATTTT.

The chain is built from TRBV30 and TRBJ1-2, with TRBD1 identical over 8 bases. Unmatched junction bases numbered 13, after V lost 3 bases and J lost 4 bases. Per germline, CDR1 GTSNPN and CDR2 SVGIG (reference sequence). The CDR3 has 16 amino acids. Here the CDR3 reads CAWREDIRGPSYGYTF. CDR3 nucleotides: TGTGCCTGGAGGGAAGACATCAGGGGGCCAAGCTATGGCTACACCTTC.

The chain joins TRBV30 to TRBJ1-2; tentatively, D is TRBD1 (6 bases). The CDR3 runs to 14 residues. The ends were cut back, 3 bases at V and 4 bases at J, with 15 bases in the middle. Germline values: CDR1 GTSNPN, CDR2 SVGIG (reference sequence). CDR3 residues: CAWRAGAAGYGYTF. CDR3 sequence (DNA): TGTGCCTGGAGGGCAGGGGCCGCGGGCTATGGCTACACCTTC.

The genes are TRBV2 and TRBJ2-7; maybe TRBD1 (5 bases). The CDR3 totals 13 residues. The V and J ends lost 4 bases and 2 bases respectively, with 9 bases between them. Germline values: CDR1 SNHLY, CDR2 FYNNEI. This CDR3 is CASSGAGTYEQYF. DNA for the CDR3: TGTGCCAGCAGTGGGGCAGGGACCTACGAGCAGTACTTC.

This clone appeared a single time. The chain links TRBV30 to TRBJ1-5; D might be TRBD1 (6 bases). Trimming cost V 5 bases and J 0 bases, with 14 bases left between them. The germline V gene encodes CDR1 GTSNPN and CDR2 SVGIG (reference sequence). The CDR3 covers 15 residues. CDR3 DNA: TGTGCCTGGGACCCGGGACACGGTAGCAATCAGCCCCAGCATTTT. This translates into CAWDPGHGSNQPQHF. The entire variable domain, with the rest obtained from reference TRBV30 and TRBJ1-5, is as follows: SQTIHQWPATLVQPVGSPLSLECTVEGTSNPNLYWYRQAAGRGLQLLFYSVGIGQISSEVPQNLSASRPQDRQFILSSKKLLLSDSGFYLCAWDPGHGSNQPQHFGDGTRLSIL.